These 24 T cell receptor beta chains were sequenced from one sample in a study of blood T cell repertoires in COVID-19. Profiling relied on immunoSEQ multiplex PCR, and the TCRdb table lists in-frame clones only, not all of them. The table shows some 59,000 clones, with around 73% occurring only once. Sequenced input: peripheral blood. All receptors come from an elderly man with active or convalescent COVID-19.

The V and J genes are TRBV2 and TRBJ1-2; D remains unclear. The germline V gene encodes CDR1 SNHLY and CDR2 FYNNEI. Trimming shortened V by 4 bases and J by 6 bases, and 15 bases separated the two germline ends. The CDR3 is 14 amino acids. CDR3 residues: CASSVSRIRDGYTF. CDR3 nucleotides: TGTGCCAGCAGTGTATCTCGAATCCGCGATGGCTACACCTTC.

The chain combines TRBV10-3 with TRBJ2-1, with 13 bases lining up with TRBD2. V lost 6 bases, J lost 0 bases, and 5 bases stayed unmatched. Germline V lookup: CDR1 ENHRY, CDR2 SYGVKD. CDR3 size: 17 residues. Here the CDR3 reads CAISRTSGGASYNEQFF. Here the CDR3 DNA reads TGTGCCATCAGCCGCACTAGCGGGGGGGCCTCCTACAATGAGCAGTTCTTC.

This rearrangement joins TRBV14 to TRBJ2-1; perhaps TRBD2 as D (6 bases). V lost 3 bases, J lost 3 bases, and 12 bases lay in between. The CDR3 contains 15 residues. Germline V gives CDR1 SGHDN, CDR2 FVKESK. The CDR3 is CASSQGRGNYNEQFF. DNA of the CDR3: TGTGCCAGCAGCCAGGGGCGGGGCAACTACAATGAGCAGTTCTTC.

The chain employs TRBV6-5 and TRBJ2-5, with 7 bases fitting TRBD2. CDR3 size: 13 residues. V was pared by 4 bases and J by 3 bases, with 2 bases of the junction left unmatched. Germline loops: CDR1 MNHEY, CDR2 SVGAGI. This chain's CDR3 is CASSFLAEETQYF. The CDR3 nucleotides are TGTGCCAGCAGTTTCCTAGCGGAAGAGACCCAGTACTTC.

V usage is TRBV5-4 and J usage is TRBJ2-3, with 13 bases identical to TRBD2. The junction had 4 bases not matched to a gene; V was cut back by 0 bases and J by 0 bases. Germline CDR1 SGHNT, CDR2 YYREEE (reference sequence). The CDR3 is 18 residues long. As DNA, the CDR3 is TGTGCCAGCAGCTTGGGACTAGCGGGAGGACCTAGCACAGATACGCAGTATTTT. It translates to CASSLGLAGGPSTDTQYF.

The V and J genes are TRBV4-2 and TRBJ2-3; TRBD2 is a possible D gene (6 bases). This CDR3 is built from 18 residues. Germline CDR1 LGHNA, CDR2 YNFKEQ. V shed 4 bases and J shed 4 bases, with 24 bases lying between them. The CDR3 loop reads CASSPTLYGGSGADTQYF. Written as DNA, the CDR3 is TGTGCCAGCAGCCCCACCTTGTACGGGGGTAGTGGGGCAGATACGCAGTATTTT.

This clone has only one observation. The chain employs TRBV27 and TRBJ2-3; 8 positions agree with TRBD2. Germline CDR1 and CDR2: MNHEY and SMNVEV (reference sequence). V was clipped by 2 bases and J by 6 bases; unmatched bases: 4. The CDR3 has 14 residues. The CDR3 spells CASSLRAGVDTQYF. DNA for the CDR3: TGTGCCAGCAGTTTAAGAGCGGGAGTTGATACGCAGTATTTT.

The CDR3, as DNA: TGTGCCAGCTGGGCTTTCGCCGATCAGCCCCAGCATTTT. Encoded protein: CASWAFADQPQHF. The V gene is TRBV27, the J gene TRBJ1-5; D gene unclear. The CDR3 spans 13 residues. V shed 8 bases and J shed 5 bases, with 13 bases lying between them. In germline, CDR1 is MNHEY, CDR2 SMNVEV (reference sequence).

V is TRBV2 and J is TRBJ2-1, with a weak D call TRBD2 (7 bases). V was clipped by 7 bases and J by 7 bases, with 8 bases between them. The CDR3 runs 11 residues. Germline CDR1 and CDR2: SNHLY and FYNNEI. The CDR3 nucleotides read TGTGCCAGCAAGGGGGGGAATGAGCAGTTCTTC. This sequence encodes CASKGGNEQFF.

This chain connects TRBV30 to TRBJ2-7; a possible D gene is TRBD2 (5 bases). Germline lookup yields CDR1 GTSNPN and CDR2 SVGIG (reference sequence). The CDR3 is made up of 11 amino acids. The germline V and J ends were trimmed by 4 bases and 8 bases, with 12 bases remaining between them. DNA for the CDR3: TGTGCCTGGACGCGGGTCGAAAAGCAGTACTTC. Its protein product is CAWTRVEKQYF. Using reference TRBV30 and TRBJ2-7 for the parts outside the CDR3, the full variable domain is SQTIHQWPATLVQPVGSPLSLECTVEGTSNPNLYWYRQAAGRGLQLLFYSVGIGQISSEVPQNLSASRPQDRQFILSSKKLLLSDSGFYLCAWTRVEKQYFGPGTRLTVT.

The J gene is TRBJ1-2, the V gene TRBV2; D gene ambiguous. Trimming pared 7 bases from V and 2 bases from J, leaving 5 bases between. The CDR3 contains 11 residues. Germline CDR1 and CDR2: SNHLY and FYNNEI. The CDR3 loop is CASKENYGYTF. The CDR3, as DNA: TGTGCCAGCAAGGAGAACTATGGCTACACCTTC.

The chain couples TRBV24-1 to TRBJ2-1, with 8 bases that match TRBD1. The CDR3 is 16 residues long. Trimming removed 3 bases from V and 8 bases from J; junction bases left unmatched: 11. Germline values: CDR1 KGHDR, CDR2 SFDVKD. The CDR3 coding sequence is TGTGCCACCAGTGATCCCGGACAGGGAAGGGGGGATGAGCAGTTCTTC. It codes for CATSDPGQGRGDEQFF.

The chain couples TRBV7-2 to TRBJ2-7, with 7 bases aligning to TRBD1. The CDR3 is 14 residues long. Germline CDR1 is SGHTA and CDR2 is FQGNSA. V was pared by 1 base and J by 5 bases, with 5 bases of the junction left unmatched. The CDR3 DNA reads TGTGCCAGCAGCTTAGGACTACAGGGGAACGAGCAGTACTTC. Translated, it gives CASSLGLQGNEQYF.

The CDR3 DNA is TGCGCCAGCAGCTTGTCGCAGGGGGAGGATGGCTACACCTTC. This codes for CASSLSQGEDGYTF. The genes are TRBV5-1 and TRBJ1-2; 7 bases line up with TRBD1. Looked up from germline, CDR1 is SGHRS and CDR2 is YFSETQ. Trimming at V came to 1 base and at J to 6 bases, leaving 6 bases not matched to a gene. The CDR3 totals 14 residues.

This clone is a singleton in its sample. This chain links TRBV7-6 with TRBJ2-1; D perhaps matches TRBD2 (5 bases). CDR3 size: 15 residues. V shed 5 bases and J shed 5 bases, with 16 bases lying between them. Per germline, CDR1 SGHVS and CDR2 FNYEAQ. CDR3 in amino acids: CASSPTRVGDNEQFF. DNA of the CDR3: TGTGCCAGCAGCCCTACTCGGGTCGGGGACAATGAGCAGTTCTTC. Using reference TRBV7-6 and TRBJ2-1 for the parts outside the CDR3, the full variable domain is GAGVSQSPRYKVTKRGQDVALRCDPISGHVSLYWYRQALGQGPEFLTYFNYEAQQDKSGLPNDRFSAERPEGSISTLTIQRTEQRDSAMYRCASSPTRVGDNEQFFGPGTRLTVL.

The chain is built from TRBV7-3 and TRBJ2-2; weak D call: TRBD2 (6 bases). Germline CDR1 reads SGHTA; CDR2 reads FQGTGA. Trimming took 0 bases from V and 6 from J, leaving 14 bases between them. The CDR3 contains 16 residues. This chain's CDR3 is CASSLTTSSDAGELFF. The CDR3 DNA reads as TGTGCCAGCAGCTTAACGACGTCTAGCGACGCCGGGGAGCTGTTTTTT.

This chain joins TRBV5-1 and TRBJ2-7; the D gene is possibly TRBD1 (5 bases). The CDR3 totals 15 residues. V gave up 4 bases and J gave up 5 bases, with 19 bases separating them. Germline V lookup: CDR1 SGHRS, CDR2 YFSETQ. CDR3 DNA sequence: TGCGCCAGCAGCATAGGACAAAAAACGTTACACGAGCAGTACTTC. Protein product: CASSIGQKTLHEQYF.

The gene calls are TRBV5-4 and TRBJ2-7; the match to TRBD1 covers 10 bases. CDR1 is SGHNT and CDR2 is YYREEE in the germline V gene (reference sequence). The CDR3 has 16 amino acids. J lost 6 bases, V lost 4 bases, and 13 bases had no gene match. CDR3 protein: CASSTGQGVDLGEQYF. The CDR3 nucleotides are TGTGCCAGCAGCACCGGACAGGGGGTGGATCTTGGCGAGCAGTACTTC. The whole variable domain, filled in from reference TRBV5-4 and TRBJ2-7, reads ETGVTQSPTHLIKTRGQQVTLRCSSQSGHNTVSWYQQALGQGPQFIFQYYREEENGRGNFPPRFSGLQFPNYSSELNVNALELDDSALYLCASSTGQGVDLGEQYFGPGTRLTVT.

V gene TRBV19 combines with J gene TRBJ1-2; 7 positions agree with TRBD1. The CDR3 loop spans 15 amino acids. J gave up 0 bases and V 2 bases, and 3 bases lay outside the gene matches. CDR1 is LNHDA, CDR2 SQIVND, per germline (reference sequence). The CDR3: CASSILGQTNYGYTF. DNA of the CDR3: TGTGCCAGTAGTATACTGGGACAGACTAACTATGGCTACACCTTC. Using reference TRBV19 and TRBJ1-2 for the parts outside the CDR3, the full variable domain is DGGITQSPKYLFRKEGQNVTLSCEQNLNHDAMYWYRQDPGQGLRLIYYSQIVNDFQKGDIAEGYSVSREKKESFPLTVTSAQKNPTAFYLCASSILGQTNYGYTFGSGTRLTVV.

This clone has a handful of counts. The chain links TRBV5-5 to TRBJ1-6; D might be TRBD1 (6 bases). Germline V CDR1 and CDR2: SGHKS, YYEKEE (reference sequence). The ends were cut back, 6 bases at V and 14 bases at J, with 24 bases in the middle. This CDR3 region has 15 residues. DNA for the CDR3: TGTGCCAGCACCAGTCAGGCAGGGGCCACTTTTTCCCTCCACTTT. Protein: CASTSQAGATFSLHF.

The chain recombines TRBV5-1 with TRBJ2-6; TRBD2 matches 13 bases. There are 20 residues in the CDR3. V lost 0 bases, J lost 3 bases, and 9 bases stayed unmatched. The V gene's germline CDR1 is SGHRS and CDR2 YFSETQ. The CDR3 sequence: CASSLDTGTSGTGGANVLTF. For the CDR3, the DNA is TGCGCCAGCAGCTTGGACACCGGGACTAGCGGGACTGGTGGGGCCAACGTCCTGACTTTC.

V and J are TRBV2 and TRBJ1-5, with 7 bases fitting TRBD1. The CDR3 loop spans 15 amino acids. The V gene end was trimmed by 7 bases and the J gene end by 9 bases; junction bases not matched to a gene: 15. CDR1 is SNHLY, CDR2 FYNNEI, per germline. CDR3 DNA sequence: TGTGCCAGCAATTATGGGAGACAGGGCAACCGGCCCCAGCATTTT. The encoded protein is CASNYGRQGNRPQHF.

This chain connects TRBV9 to TRBJ2-7; TRBD1 agrees at 7 bases. The CDR3 has 12 amino acids. After removal of 4 bases from V and 6 bases from J, the junction contained 4 bases not matched to a gene. Germline CDR1 and CDR2: SGDLS and YYNGEE. CDR3 in amino acids: CASSSDRAEQYF. For the CDR3, the DNA is TGTGCCAGCAGCAGTGACAGGGCCGAGCAGTACTTC.

The rearrangement links TRBV16 to TRBJ1-6; possible D gene TRBD1, 5 bases. The ends were cut back, 2 bases at V and 10 bases at J, with 15 bases in the middle. The CDR3 has 15 amino acids. CDR1 KGHSY and CDR2 FQNENV come from the germline V gene. The CDR3 protein is CASSQKSREGSPLHF. The CDR3 region has the DNA TGTGCCAGCAGCCAAAAGAGCCGGGAGGGGTCACCCCTCCACTTT. The variable domain in full, with the rest retrieved from reference TRBV16 and TRBJ1-6, is GEEVAQTPKHLVRGEGQKAKLYCAPIKGHSYVFWYQQVLKNEFKFLISFQNENVFDETGMPKERFSAKCLPNSPCSLEIQATKLEDSAVYFCASSQKSREGSPLHFGNGTRLTVT.